A selection of T cell receptor beta chains follows, all from one sample in a study of monozygotic twins with inflammatory bowel disease. For each CDR3 protein, TCRdb gives one entry from its re-call of the 5' RACE reads, without DNA. In all, the sample yields 90,000 to 110,000 distinct CDR3 sequences. What was sequenced was blood. The receptors were sampled from a human donor with ulcerative colitis or Crohn's disease, or a healthy co-twin of an affected twin (not recorded which). Each CDR3 is given with its conserved first and last residue.

J gene	V gene	CDR3 protein
TRBJ1-2	TRBV5-5	CASSLEPDNGYTF
TRBJ1-2	TRBV7-2	CASSPDRNYGYTF
TRBJ1-5	TRBV5-1	CASSLDSGSDQPQHF
TRBJ2-1	TRBV6-5	CASSSNLGAGGHNEQFF
TRBJ1-5	TRBV28	CASSFPGTGGRLVDQPQHF
TRBJ2-7	TRBV15	CATSGGTGSLYEQYF
TRBJ2-1	TRBV4-3	CASSPQTGDNEQFF
TRBJ2-2	TRBV20-1	CSASDRGQGGELFF
TRBJ2-1	TRBV6-5	CASTGLAGARQFF
TRBJ2-3	TRBV10-3	CAISDFLAGVGDTQYF
TRBJ2-7	TRBV28	CVVGDRYEQYF
TRBJ2-7	TRBV20-1	CSAPSAGQGIDEQYF
TRBJ1-1	TRBV6-5	CASSSRTFEAFF
TRBJ1-5	TRBV27	CASRRDRGSNQPQHF
TRBJ1-1	TRBV2	CASSVLPRDTEAFF
TRBJ1-2	TRBV18	CASSPTTAGTLYGYTF
TRBJ2-3	TRBV20-1	CSAISGATDTQYF
TRBJ2-7	TRBV4-1	CASSRTALGGATLYEQYF
TRBJ2-3	TRBV4-1	CASSQDGLAGGRDTQYF
TRBJ2-1	TRBV20-1	CSARKGVTSYNEQFF
TRBJ2-7	TRBV18	CASSPATGSPYEQYF
TRBJ2-2	TRBV20-1	CSARSGKGANTGELFF
TRBJ2-1	TRBV7-3	CASSPTSSGRYNEQFF
TRBJ2-1	TRBV7-2	CASRKRGVVFNEQFF
TRBJ2-3	TRBV5-1	CASSLEIATDTQYF
TRBJ1-1	TRBV12-3/TRBV12-4	CASRGETEAFF
TRBJ2-2	TRBV20-1	CSAVPGTGGTGELFF
TRBJ2-7	TRBV4-1	CASSQGQVNFYEQYF
TRBJ2-1	TRBV7-9	CASSLVSGRHEQFF
TRBJ2-7	TRBV6-2/TRBV6-3	CASSYPAGTYEQYF
TRBJ1-1	TRBV19	CASSIDLDITAEAFF
TRBJ2-7	TRBV20-1	CSARTGTGASSEQYF
TRBJ1-1	TRBV27	CASSGQGRGEAFF
TRBJ2-1	TRBV12-3/TRBV12-4	CASSFPGRELRFF
TRBJ2-1	TRBV7-2	CASSLGETVNNEQFF
TRBJ2-5	TRBV11-2	CASSPGAREGRETQYF
TRBJ1-1	TRBV20-1	CSARVPAQGPEAFF
TRBJ1-2	TRBV6-1	CASSVEEGILYGYTF
TRBJ1-1	TRBV15	CATSRSRGFDTEAFF
TRBJ2-3	TRBV2	CASSDERGAQYF
TRBJ2-1	TRBV5-1	CASSLDWGEQFF
TRBJ1-2	TRBV11-2	CASSLEGILYGYTF
TRBJ2-7	TRBV4-1	CASSQETRGPYEQYF
TRBJ2-7	TRBV7-2	CASSSRTGWYEQYF
TRBJ2-7	TRBV6-6	CASSQTTREQYF